The text below deals with one TCR beta chain. No antigen is known for it. The sample comes from a study of shared clonotypes between healthy human individuals. Overall study findings and caveats: Researchers found naive subsets generally carried larger estimated richness than memory subsets.

Every subset's genomic DNA went evenly onto several immunoSEQ plates. Around 30,000 T cell genomes, or around 180 ng DNA, went into the sorted-subset replicate PCRs. TCRdb's table, derived via immunoSEQ multiplex PCR, lists solely in-frame clones and lacks some. Here the sample spans millions of clones, about 95% being singletons. CD45RO-negative, CCR7-positively selected cells formed the naive CD8 fraction, excluding terminally differentiated effector memory CD45RA+ cells. Donors included only healthy HIV-negative adults lacking recent acute infections or vaccinations. The specimen sequenced was naive CD8+ T cells sorted from blood. This clonotype was sampled from a man aged 18-30 years in good health.

In nucleotides, the CDR3 is TGTGCCAGCACCGATTTTCCCTACAATGAGCAGTTCTTC. This sequence encodes CASTDFPYNEQFF. The V call is TRBV6-5, the J call TRBJ2-1, with D unresolved. Germline V gives CDR1 MNHEY, CDR2 SVGAGI. The ends were cut back, 7 bases at V and 2 bases at J, with 9 bases in the middle. The CDR3 is 13 residues long.